Detailed here is one TCR beta chain. The target of this receptor is not known. No much larger clone exists at a distance of one base, and base qualities are not known. V lost 2 bases and J lost 7 bases, and the count of bases not matched to a germline gene is 7. Based on the germline V gene, the CDR1 and CDR2 sequences are SGHAT and FQNNGV. The CDR3 starts with the cysteine, ends with the phenylalanine, and has 15 residues. Only the CDR3 region is kept as DNA, spanning 45 bases read in frame from base 1. In this study, sorted CD4+ and CD8+ T cells from the blood of healthy subjects and of severe aplastic anemia patients had their TCR repertoires deep-sequenced. Ficoll-Paque density gradient centrifugation was used to isolate peripheral blood mononuclear cells. Before DNA extraction, CD4+ and CD8+ T cells were sorted by FACS or by magnetic beads. This sample was taken from a study of CD8+CD57+ T cells in acquired aplastic anemia (dated by TCRdb to 2017 to 2018). Regarding the research as a whole: On average, sorted CD4+ and CD8+ cells yielded around 3.5 ug of extracted DNA, with a range of about 0.19 to 30 ug.

What the study reported, not specific to this receptor: Although 25 to 30 CD8+ CDR3 sequences were shared by patients and controls, these sequences appeared highly expressed in patients and within the immunodominant clones of patients. No significant difference in CD8+ Simpson's diversity was found between patients and healthy controls (P=0.060).

Profiling of TCR beta VDJ combinations and CDR3 sequences used genomic DNA as the template. TCR repertoire sequencing was run on an Illumina HiSeq 2000. The original methods were these. Repertoire assessment relied on Simpson's diversity index, CDR3 size and DJ length profiles, and TRBV/TRBJ rearrangement plots. The most abundant DNA sequence in the deep sequencing data was defined as the immunodominant clone. CDR3 amino acid sequences were screened for sharing across subjects and compared with published repertoires and the VDJdb database. TCRdb took the public reads, trimmed them with fastp at Q25, ran MiXCR for clone calling and kept in-frame beta chains. Identical CDR3 protein sequences are pooled into one entry, listed with their most common genes and DNA. These V and J calls originate from TCRdb's pipeline instead of the authors' own analysis. This sample holds 150,000 to 200,000 distinct CDR3 sequences; 64% were observed only once. Roughly 46% of the sample lies in the top ten.

The sequencing input was sorted CD4+, CD8+, or CD8+CD57+ T cells (not recorded which) from PBMCs. The sequence joins TRBV11-2 to TRBJ2-1; 8 central nucleotides agree with TRBD2. The origin of this receptor is a human donor with severe aplastic anemia or a healthy control (not recorded which). The CDR3 amino acid sequence is: CASSLIGGARNEQFF. The bases are TGTGCCAGCAGCTTAATCGGGGGGGCGAGAAATGAGCAGTTCTTC.